This T cell receptor beta chain was identified during a study of shared clonotypes between healthy human individuals. Sorted subsets were amplified in replicate PCRs using about 210 ng DNA, around 30,000 T cell genomes. Profiled with immunoSEQ multiplex PCR; TCRdb holds only in-frame clones, not every one. The sample has roughly 1,100,000 clones, around four fifths seen once. CDR1 and CDR2 (germline): GTSNPN, SVGIG (reference sequence). CDR3 size: 19 residues. Trimming stripped 0 bases from V and 0 bases from J, with 20 bases between. The sequence came from a man younger than 35 in good health. The chain carries TRBV30 and TRBJ2-2; D is ambiguous. Sequencing used memory CD4+ T cells sorted from blood. As to subset: CD45RA-negative fraction. CDR3: CAWSVYGPIVGTNTGELFF. CDR3 in DNA: TGTGCCTGGAGTGTATATGGGCCCATCGTCGGCACGAACACCGGGGAGCTGTTTTTT. The entire variable domain, with the rest obtained from reference TRBV30 and TRBJ2-2, is as follows: SQTIHQWPATLVQPVGSPLSLECTVEGTSNPNLYWYRQAAGRGLQLLFYSVGIGQISSEVPQNLSASRPQDRQFILSSKKLLLSDSGFYLCAWSVYGPIVGTNTGELFFGEGSRLTVL.